Below are 10 T cell receptor beta chains sequenced from a single sample in a study of preoperative IRX-2 immunotherapy in early breast cancer. Here immunoSEQ multiplex PCR was the method, and the copy in TCRdb shows in-frame clones only, minus some. The data hold tens of thousands of clones, with 82% observed a single time. Specified treatment: preoperative locoregional IRX-2 cytokine immunotherapy. Material: lymph node tissue, obtained after IRX-2 immunotherapy. The receptors come from a human donor with breast cancer.

The CDR3 DNA follows: TGTGCCAGCAGCTTCGGGCTGACTGAAGCTTTCTTT. It is translated as CASSFGLTEAFF. This chain uses TRBV16 with TRBJ1-1; D is uncertain. CDR1 and CDR2 (germline): KGHSY, FQNENV. V lost 5 bases to trimming and J lost 5 bases, with 9 bases between them. The CDR3 consists of 12 residues.

The chain recombines TRBV9 with TRBJ2-2; 13 bases fit TRBD2. The CDR3 runs 18 residues. The V segment lost 6 bases and the J segment 2 bases; nucleotides outside the gene matches: 10. The germline V gene has CDR1 SGDLS and CDR2 YYNGEE. This chain's CDR3 is CASKRRLAGGHNTGELFF. For the CDR3, the DNA is TGTGCCAGCAAGCGGAGACTAGCGGGGGGACATAACACCGGGGAGCTGTTTTTT.

CDR3 bases: TGCAGCATCCTGAACTCTGGGGCCAACGTCCTGACTTTC. It translates to CSILNSGANVLTF. The V gene is TRBV29-1, the J gene TRBJ2-6; no clear D gene. Germline V lookup: CDR1 SQVTM, CDR2 ANQGSEA. V lost 8 bases, J lost 0 bases, and 8 bases lay in between. This CDR3 is built from 13 residues. Combining the CDR3 with reference TRBV29-1 and TRBJ2-6 gives the whole variable domain SAVISQKPSRDICQRGTSLTIQCQVDSQVTMMFWYRQQPGQSLTLIATANQGSEATYESGFVIDKFPISRPNLTFSTLTVSNMSPEDSSIYLCSILNSGANVLTFGAGSRLTVL.

The chain links TRBV5-1 to TRBJ2-1; D unresolved. The CDR3 runs 14 residues. The germline V gene has CDR1 SGHRS and CDR2 YFSETQ. The germline V and J ends were trimmed by 4 bases and 4 bases, with 12 bases remaining between them. CDR3 coding DNA: TGCGCCAGCAGCCCCCACCTCGGTTACAATGAGCAGTTCTTC. It encodes CASSPHLGYNEQFF.

This chain joins TRBV1 and TRBJ2-5; the D call TRBD2 from the table was never checked on the DNA. TRBV1 is assigned pseudogene status. This CDR3 is built from 15 residues. The CDR3 spells CASSQDLAGRETQYF. The CDR3 nucleotides read TGCGCCAGCAGCCAAGACTTAGCGGGGAGAGAGACCCAGTACTTC.

The chain joins TRBV7-6 to TRBJ2-1; D may be TRBD1 or TRBD2 (5 bases each). The ends were cut back, 3 bases at V and 4 bases at J, with 19 bases in the middle. Looked up from germline, CDR1 is SGHVS and CDR2 is FNYEAQ. The CDR3 is 17 residues long. CDR3 loop: CASSFRFEGRSYNEQFF. The CDR3 nucleotides are TGTGCCAGCAGCTTCCGATTTGAGGGGAGATCATACAATGAGCAGTTCTTC.

J is TRBJ1-4 and V is TRBV7-7; D gene uncertain. CDR1 and CDR2 (germline): SSHAT, FNYEAQ (reference sequence). Trimming shortened V by 5 bases and J by 0 bases, and 13 bases separated the two germline ends. The CDR3 runs 16 residues. The CDR3 bases are TGTGCCAGCAGCCCTCGTGGGAGATCAACTAATGAAAAACTGTTTTTT. The encoded protein is CASSPRGRSTNEKLFF.

CDR3 protein: CASSQRLQGFDGYTF. CDR3 coding DNA: TGTGCCAGCAGCCAAAGGCTACAGGGTTTTGATGGCTACACCTTC. J is TRBJ1-2 and V is TRBV11-3; maybe TRBD1 (6 bases). The CDR3 spans 15 residues. V was trimmed by 5 bases and J by 6 bases, leaving 19 bases between them. Germline values: CDR1 SGHNT, CDR2 YENEEA.

This sequence joins TRBV11-3 and TRBJ2-2, with D perhaps TRBD2 (6 bases). Trimming took 3 bases from V and 4 from J, leaving 12 bases between them. The CDR3 contains 15 residues. In germline, CDR1 is SGHNT, CDR2 YENEEA. The chain's CDR3 is CASSFGVGGTGELFF. DNA of the CDR3: TGTGCCAGCAGCTTCGGAGTGGGGGGCACCGGGGAGCTGTTTTTT.

This chain uses TRBV5-1 with TRBJ1-2; 11 nucleotides line up with TRBD1. CDR3 length equals 15 residues. Germline lookup yields CDR1 SGHRS and CDR2 YFSETQ. Trimming cost V 5 bases and J 6 bases; bases outside gene matches: 9. CDR3 amino acids: CASSWDPGQGDGYTF. Written as DNA, the CDR3 is TGCGCCAGCAGTTGGGACCCGGGACAGGGGGATGGCTACACCTTC.